A selection of T cell receptor beta chains follows, all from one sample in a study of molecular identifiers for immune sequencing clone quantification. TCRdb reprocessed the PCR reads with MiXCR, giving one entry per CDR3 protein. The data show about 60,000 distinct CDR3 sequences, with around 17% seen just once and approximately 1.4% held by the top ten. Sequencing was performed on naive CD8+ T cells from blood, with Jurkat cell RNA spiked in. The receptors here all came from a human donor in good health. Some libraries in this study had Jurkat cell RNA spiked in. The CDR3 runs from the conserved cysteine through the conserved F or W. D genes are given only for firm matches. Clone size is stated in some rows and not others, as once, few, many or a class when expanded.

d_call j_call v_call clone_size cdr3_aa cdr3_nt
TRBD1 TRBJ1-1 TRBV4-1 many CASSARTGTMNTEAFF TGCGCCAGCAGCGCACGGACAGGGACCATGAACACTGAAGCTTTCTTT
. TRBJ2-2 TRBV7-9 few CARGGFSLTGELFF TGTGCCAGAGGGGGTTTTTCTCTCACCGGGGAGCTGTTTTTT
TRBD2 TRBJ2-7 TRBV7-9 . CASSLVAGAGDERYF TGTGCCAGCAGCCTGGTAGCGGGAGCCGGGGACGAGCGGTACTTC
TRBD1 TRBJ2-7 TRBV12-3/TRBV12-4 few CASSRPGTDPYEQYF TGTGCCAGCAGCCGCCCCGGGACAGACCCCTACGAGCAGTACTTC
. TRBJ2-7 TRBV11-1 few CASSLEGSEQYF TGTGCCAGCAGCTTAGAAGGGTCCGAGCAGTACTTC
. TRBJ1-2 TRBV3-1 many CASSQALEQAVWGYTF TGTGCCAGCAGCCAAGCGCTAGAACAGGCGGTATGGGGCTACACCTTC
TRBD2 TRBJ2-5 TRBV27 many CASREGLAGFQETQYF TGTGCCAGCAGAGAAGGACTAGCGGGGTTCCAAGAGACCCAGTACTTC
TRBD2 TRBJ2-3 TRBV11-3 many CASSLDGLAGGTDTQYF TGTGCCAGCAGCTTAGATGGACTAGCGGGAGGCACAGATACGCAGTATTTT
TRBD1 TRBJ2-7 TRBV20-1 . CSARPQDRGFLYEQYF TGCAGTGCTAGACCTCAAGACAGGGGATTTTTGTACGAGCAGTACTTC
. TRBJ1-3 TRBV4-1 many CASSLLYSGNTIYF TGCGCCAGCAGCCTGTTGTACTCTGGAAACACCATATATTTT
. TRBJ2-7 TRBV13 . CASSLGPGGQFLSSYGQYF TGTGCCAGCAGCTTAGGTCCCGGCGGACAGTTTCTAAGCTCCTACGGGCAGTACTTC
. TRBJ2-7 TRBV29-1 many CSVVFGSGLTYEQYF TGCAGCGTTGTGTTCGGTAGCGGACTTACCTACGAGCAGTACTTC
TRBD2 TRBJ2-1 TRBV11-2 many CASSLSTSGRGKFF TGTGCCAGCAGCTTGTCGACTAGCGGCCGAGGGAAGTTCTTC
. TRBJ2-1 TRBV20-1 . CSAREPGTSYNEQFF TGCAGTGCTAGAGAACCCGGGACTTCGTACAATGAGCAGTTCTTC
. TRBJ2-3 TRBV7-8 many CASSLGDLNTQYF TGTGCCAGCAGCTTAGGGGATCTAAATACGCAGTATTTT
TRBD2 TRBJ2-1 TRBV4-2 many CASSQEAGESYNEQFF TGTGCCAGCAGCCAAGAAGCGGGAGAGTCCTACAATGAGCAGTTCTTC
. TRBJ2-5 TRBV29-1 many CSVEEKGRGETQYF TGCAGCGTTGAAGAAAAGGGGCGGGGAGAGACCCAGTACTTC
TRBD2 TRBJ2-1 TRBV20-1 . CSASETSGSANEQFF TGCAGTGCTAGCGAAACTAGCGGGAGCGCCAATGAGCAGTTCTTC
. TRBJ2-3 TRBV6-6 . CASTFTRTSMADTQYF TGTGCCAGCACTTTTACCCGGACAAGCATGGCAGATACACAGTATTTT
TRBD2 TRBJ2-2 TRBV7-8 many CASSFLSGSVGGELFF TGTGCCAGCAGCTTCCTGAGCGGGAGCGTGGGCGGGGAGCTGTTTTTT
. TRBJ2-1 TRBV29-1 many CSVELAWGNEQFF TGCAGCGTTGAGCTAGCCTGGGGCAATGAGCAGTTCTTC
. TRBJ2-3 TRBV27 few CASRTLPGTSSADTQYF TGTGCCAGCAGGACCTTACCCGGAACTTCTAGCGCAGATACGCAGTATTTT
. TRBJ2-3 TRBV24-1 many CATSDSEVPITDTQYF TGTGCCACCAGTGATTCAGAGGTTCCCATCACAGATACGCAGTATTTT
. TRBJ1-4 TRBV7-9 many CASSLLEVNEKLFF TGTGCCAGCAGCTTATTGGAAGTTAATGAAAAACTGTTTTTT
TRBD2 TRBJ2-6 TRBV15 many CATSRVSGLAGSSGANVLTF TGTGCCACCAGCAGAGTGTCGGGTCTAGCGGGAAGCTCTGGGGCCAACGTCCTGACTTTC
. TRBJ1-1 TRBV3-1 many CASSYREEAFF TGTGCCAGTTCATACAGGGAAGAAGCTTTCTTT
. TRBJ2-1 TRBV20-1 many CSARRVDEQFF TGCAGTGCTAGAAGGGTAGATGAGCAGTTCTTC